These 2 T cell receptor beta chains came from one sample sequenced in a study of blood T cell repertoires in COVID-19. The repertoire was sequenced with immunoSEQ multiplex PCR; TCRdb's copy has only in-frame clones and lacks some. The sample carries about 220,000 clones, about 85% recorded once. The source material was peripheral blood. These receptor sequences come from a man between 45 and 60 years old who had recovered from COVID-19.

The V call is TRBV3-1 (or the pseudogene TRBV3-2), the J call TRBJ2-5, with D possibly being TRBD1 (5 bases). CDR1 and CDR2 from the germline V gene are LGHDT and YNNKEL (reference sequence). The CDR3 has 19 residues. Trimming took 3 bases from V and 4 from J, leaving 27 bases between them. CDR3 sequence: CASSHRGTRQAIGVETQYF. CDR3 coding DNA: TGTGCCAGCAGCCATCGAGGAACTCGCCAAGCTATAGGGGTAGAGACCCAGTACTTC.

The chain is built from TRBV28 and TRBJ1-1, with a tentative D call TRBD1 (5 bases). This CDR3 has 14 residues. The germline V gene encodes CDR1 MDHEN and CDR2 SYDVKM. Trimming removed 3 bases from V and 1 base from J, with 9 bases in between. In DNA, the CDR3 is TGTGCCAGCAGTTTGTGGCAGGGGAACACTGAAGCTTTCTTT. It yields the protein CASSLWQGNTEAFF.